One and the same sample provided the 32 T cell receptor beta chains below, sequenced in a study of blood T cell repertoires in COVID-19. Assay: immunoSEQ multiplex PCR; the TCRdb copy retains only in-frame clones and omits some. The sample records about 190,000 clones, approximately 91% being singletons. The sequenced sample was peripheral blood. The receptor source for this set is a man aged 25-45 years with acute or convalescent COVID-19.

This sequence joins TRBV28 and TRBJ2-3, with TRBD2 identical over 10 bases. The CDR3 is made up of 17 amino acids. V shed 4 bases and J 0 bases; nucleotides not matched to a gene: 7. Per germline, CDR1 MDHEN and CDR2 SYDVKM. The CDR3 nucleotides are TGTGCCAGCAGTTCCCCAGGAGCGGGGGGGAGCACAGATACGCAGTATTTT. Protein sequence: CASSSPGAGGSTDTQYF.

This clone has only one observation. The chain recombines TRBV6-7 with TRBJ2-7, with 8 bases lining up with TRBD1. TRBV6-7 is reported as an ORF; its role is uncertain. V was clipped by 3 bases and J by 3 bases; unmatched bases: 10. The CDR3 sequence is 16 residues long. The CDR3 coding sequence is TGTGCCAGCAGTTATAAGGCAGGGGGCGCTTTCTACGAGCAGTACTTC. Translated: CASSYKAGGAFYEQYF.

The CDR3 loop reads CASSFYRGARNTEAFF. CDR3 DNA: TGTGCCAGCAGTTTCTACAGGGGTGCTCGAAACACTGAAGCTTTCTTT. This chain links TRBV6-5 with TRBJ1-1; 7 positions match TRBD1. Trimming took 4 bases from V and 2 from J; bases not matched to a gene: 10. CDR3 size: 16 residues. In germline, CDR1 is MNHEY, CDR2 SVGAGI.

V usage is TRBV7-9 and J usage is TRBJ2-1; possible D gene TRBD1, 6 bases. V shed 2 bases and J shed 0 bases, with 14 bases lying between them. The length of the CDR3 is 17 residues. The germline gives CDR1 SEHNR, CDR2 FQNEAQ (reference sequence). The CDR3 DNA follows: TGTGCCAGCAGCTTAAGAACAGGGCTCAGCTCCTACAATGAGCAGTTCTTC. Amino acid sequence: CASSLRTGLSSYNEQFF. The entire variable domain, with the rest obtained from reference TRBV7-9 and TRBJ2-1, is as follows: DTGVSQNPRHKITKRGQNVTFRCDPISEHNRLYWYRQTLGQGPEFLTYFQNEAQLEKSRLLSDRFSAERPKGSFSTLEIQRTEQGDSAMYLCASSLRTGLSSYNEQFFGPGTRLTVL.

J is TRBJ1-2 and V is TRBV11-3; D is possibly TRBD1 (6 bases). This CDR3 has 12 residues. From germline, CDR1 is SGHNT and CDR2 YENEEA. Trimming stripped 4 bases from V and 5 bases from J, with 8 bases between. The CDR3 spells CASSSQGYGYTF. For the CDR3, the DNA is TGTGCCAGCAGCTCTCAGGGGTATGGCTACACCTTC.

V usage is TRBV3-1 (or the pseudogene TRBV3-2) and J usage is TRBJ1-1; D is unresolved. Germline lookup yields CDR1 LGHDT and CDR2 YNNKEL (reference sequence). The CDR3 covers 15 residues. V lost 1 base, J lost 1 base, and 10 bases lay in between. CDR3 region: CASSQGTAGNTEAFF. Written as DNA, the CDR3 is TGTGCCAGCAGCCAAGGCACTGCGGGGAACACTGAAGCTTTCTTT.

The rearrangement joins TRBV9 to TRBJ1-1; 8 bases are shared with TRBD1. V lost 1 base, J lost 4 bases, and 6 bases stayed unmatched. The CDR3 runs 15 residues. The germline CDR1 and CDR2 sequences are SGDLS and YYNGEE. DNA of the CDR3: TGTGCCAGCAGCGTAACGACAGGGGCGGCCACTGAAGCTTTCTTT. Its protein product is CASSVTTGAATEAFF.

This chain uses TRBV7-8 with TRBJ2-7, with D maybe TRBD2 (5 bases). The ends were cut back, 0 bases at V and 2 bases at J, with 11 bases in the middle. The CDR3 totals 15 residues. Germline CDR1 SGHVS, CDR2 FQNEAQ. The CDR3 coding sequence is TGTGCCAGCAGCTTAGCGCCGGAACTAGCCTACGAGCAGTACTTC. Translating gives CASSLAPELAYEQYF.

The rearrangement joins TRBV2 to TRBJ2-3, with 10 bases matching TRBD2. Germline CDR1 and CDR2: SNHLY and FYNNEI. V lost 6 bases, J lost 1 base, and 4 bases stayed unmatched. This CDR3 contains 15 residues. The CDR3 DNA is TGTGCCAGCAGCCGACTAGCGGGCCGCACAGATACGCAGTATTTT. As protein: CASSRLAGRTDTQYF.

This clone appeared a few times. The rearrangement uses TRBV7-3 and TRBJ2-2; TRBD2 aligns across 14 bases. J was trimmed by 3 bases and V by 5 bases; bases with no gene match: 11. CDR1 and CDR2 from the germline V gene are SGHTA and FQGTGA. The CDR3 runs to 19 residues. CDR3 region: CASSNRLAGGPRYTGELFF. CDR3 coding DNA: TGTGCCAGCAGCAACCGACTAGCGGGAGGGCCTCGGTACACCGGGGAGCTGTTTTTT.

This chain links TRBV6-5 with TRBJ2-5; TRBD2 might be the D (6 bases). V was cut by 4 bases and J by 2 bases, with 11 bases left in between. The CDR3 sequence is 14 residues long. Germline lookup yields CDR1 MNHEY and CDR2 SVGAGI. The CDR3 loop is CASSWGVGQETQYF. DNA of the CDR3: TGTGCCAGCAGTTGGGGGGTCGGACAAGAGACCCAGTACTTC.

CDR3 nucleotide sequence: TGTGCCAGCAGTTTTACCGGGACAGGTGAAGCTTTCTTT. Its translation is CASSFTGTGEAFF. The J gene is TRBJ1-1, the V gene TRBV27, with 8 positions matching TRBD1. The V segment lost 3 bases and the J segment 7 bases; nucleotides outside the gene matches: 4. Per the germline V gene, CDR1 is MNHEY and CDR2 is SMNVEV (reference sequence). The CDR3 is made up of 13 amino acids.

The chain joins TRBV18 to TRBJ2-7, with D maybe TRBD2 (6 bases). Looked up from germline, CDR1 is KGHSH and CDR2 is LQKENI. V was pared by 5 bases and J by 3 bases, with 14 bases between. The CDR3 length is 14 residues. Here the CDR3 reads CASSEGTGDYEQYF. The CDR3 nucleotides read TGTGCCAGCTCAGAAGGAACGGGAGACTACGAGCAGTACTTC.

This rearrangement joins TRBV7-2 to TRBJ2-1; 8 bases line up with TRBD2. Germline V CDR1 and CDR2: SGHTA, FQGNSA. The length of the CDR3 is 14 residues. With V trimmed by 6 bases and J by 8 bases, 9 bases remained unmatched. The CDR3 here is CASSLSGIEDEQFF. DNA of the CDR3: TGTGCCAGCAGTCTTAGCGGGATCGAGGATGAGCAGTTCTTC. Full variable domain (outside the CDR3, taken from reference TRBV7-2 and TRBJ2-1): GAGVSQSPSNKVTEKGKDVELRCDPISGHTALYWYRQSLGQGLEFLIYFQGNSAPDKSGLPSDRFSAERTGGSVSTLTIQRTQQEDSAVYLCASSLSGIEDEQFFGPGTRLTVL.

V is TRBV7-3 and J is TRBJ2-7, with 9 bases aligning to TRBD1. The germline gives CDR1 SGHTA, CDR2 FQGTGA. V shed 4 bases, J shed 4 bases, and the junction held 20 bases outside the gene matches. The CDR3 has 19 residues. The CDR3 region is CASSSLPGTGNLHVYEQYF. DNA of the CDR3: TGTGCCAGCAGCTCACTACCCGGGACAGGGAACCTGCACGTGTACGAGCAGTACTTC.

The genes are TRBV6-2 or TRBV6-3 and TRBJ1-1; tentative D call: TRBD1 (5 bases). Trimming took 3 bases from V and 4 from J, leaving 9 bases between them. CDR3 length: 13 residues. Germline CDR1 MNHEY, CDR2 SVGEGT. The CDR3 spells CASSYLGGTEAFF. CDR3 nucleotide sequence: TGTGCCAGCAGTTATCTGGGGGGCACTGAAGCTTTCTTT.

The chain recombines TRBV10-3 with TRBJ1-3, with 10 bases fitting TRBD1. Germline lookup yields CDR1 ENHRY and CDR2 SYGVKD. Losses at the gene ends were 2 bases for V and 3 bases for J; bases not matched to a gene: 7. The CDR3 is 17 residues long. In nucleotides, the CDR3 is TGTGCCATCAGTGAGCCGGGACAGGGGTTGGGTGGAAACACCATATATTTT. It translates to CAISEPGQGLGGNTIYF.

This clone has a single count. The CDR3 DNA sequence: TGTGCCAGCAGCATACCGGTCGGGACTGAAGCTTTCTTT. It encodes CASSIPVGTEAFF. V and J are TRBV28 and TRBJ1-1; D remains unclear. Between the trimmed V and J ends, which lost 6 bases and 5 bases, there was a span of 13 bases. Germline V CDR1 and CDR2: MDHEN, SYDVKM. The CDR3 is 13 residues long.

The V gene is TRBV2, the J gene TRBJ2-2; TRBD1 aligns across 8 bases. This CDR3 spans 15 amino acids. CDR1 and CDR2 (germline): SNHLY, FYNNEI. Losses at the gene ends were 1 base for V and 6 bases for J; bases not matched to a gene: 4. CDR3 bases: TGTGCCAGCAGTGAAGGCAGGGGGCCGGCCGGGGAGCTGTTTTTT. Protein product: CASSEGRGPAGELFF.

This clone came up a few times. The chain joins TRBV28 to TRBJ1-5; D is uncertain. Germline V CDR1 and CDR2: MDHEN, SYDVKM. CDR3 length: 14 residues. With 8 bases removed from V and 2 bases from J, the gap between germline ends came to 13 bases. CDR3 nucleotides: TGTGCCAGCGCCCGCCCCGGGGGCAATCAGCCCCAGCATTTT. It yields the protein CASARPGGNQPQHF.

The CDR3 region is CASSQGQGANYGYTF. For the CDR3, the DNA is TGTGCCAGCAGCCAGGGACAGGGAGCTAACTATGGCTACACCTTC. J is TRBJ1-2 and V is TRBV6-5; 9 bases are a match to TRBD1. V was clipped by 6 bases and J by 0 bases; unmatched bases: 5. The V gene's germline CDR1 is MNHEY and CDR2 SVGAGI. This CDR3 spans 15 amino acids.

In this sample, this clone turned up once. Other DNA sequences in the sample encode the same CDR3. V is TRBV5-1 and J is TRBJ1-2, with a possible D match to TRBD1 (6 bases). CDR1 is SGHRS, CDR2 YFSETQ, per germline. Deletions cut 8 bases from V and 2 bases from J, with 13 bases between. This CDR3 region has 13 residues. CDR3 loop: CASSLGTNYGYTF. The CDR3, as DNA: TGCGCCAGTTCACTCGGGACAAACTATGGCTACACCTTC.

The V gene is TRBV28, the J gene TRBJ1-5; D possibly corresponds to TRBD1 (6 bases). Deletions cut 4 bases from V and 2 bases from J, with 9 bases between. Germline values: CDR1 MDHEN, CDR2 SYDVKM. This CDR3 has 14 amino acids. The DNA for the CDR3 is TGTGCCAGCAGTTGGCCAGGGGGCAATCAGCCCCAGCATTTT. Protein: CASSWPGGNQPQHF.

The chain is built from TRBV18 and TRBJ1-1, with 11 bases identical to TRBD1. This CDR3 comprises 15 residues. Germline V gene sequence: CDR1 KGHSH, CDR2 LQKENI. The V gene end was trimmed by 3 bases and the J gene end by 4 bases; junction bases not matched to a gene: 4. Here the CDR3 reads CASSPLGTGGTEAFF. The CDR3 coding sequence is TGTGCCAGCTCACCTCTTGGGACAGGGGGCACTGAAGCTTTCTTT.

The V gene is TRBV6-5, the J gene TRBJ1-2; maybe TRBD1 (6 bases). This CDR3 has 12 amino acids. CDR1 MNHEY and CDR2 SVGAGI come from the germline V gene. The germline V and J ends were trimmed by 11 bases and 5 bases, with 15 bases remaining between them. The CDR3 region has the DNA TGTGCCTCCCACCACAGGGAATATGGCTACACCTTC. Translating gives CASHHREYGYTF.

V gene TRBV19 combines with J gene TRBJ1-5; TRBD1 might be the D (5 bases). The CDR3 consists of 16 residues. Between the trimmed V and J ends, which lost 2 bases and 1 base, there was a span of 12 bases. Germline CDR1 LNHDA, CDR2 SQIVND (reference sequence). The chain's CDR3 is CASSIWGHQSNQPQHF. The CDR3 region has the DNA TGTGCCAGTAGTATATGGGGCCACCAAAGCAATCAGCCCCAGCATTTT.

The CDR3 sequence is CASSMDTQLGGWGTDTQYF. The CDR3 nucleotides read TGTGCCAGTAGTATGGATACACAGTTGGGGGGATGGGGCACAGATACGCAGTATTTT. V and J are TRBV19 and TRBJ2-3, with a weak D call TRBD2 (6 bases). The CDR3 totals 19 residues. Trimming left V 3 bases short and J 1 base short, with 23 bases between. Germline CDR1 and CDR2: LNHDA and SQIVND (reference sequence).

The J gene is TRBJ1-4, the V gene TRBV4-1; TRBD1 matches at 10 bases. Germline CDR1 is MGHRA and CDR2 is YSYEKL. CDR3 length: 16 residues. Unmatched junction bases numbered 5, after V lost 1 base and J lost 6 bases. The CDR3 spells CASSQAPGQGYEKLFF. The CDR3, as DNA: TGCGCCAGCAGCCAAGCCCCGGGACAGGGGTATGAAAAACTGTTTTTT.

This CDR3 reads CASRKQGSAYEQYF. The CDR3 nucleotides read TGTGCCAGCAGAAAACAGGGCAGCGCCTACGAGCAGTACTTC. The chain couples TRBV2 to TRBJ2-7; TRBD1 might be the D (6 bases). V was trimmed by 6 bases and J by 2 bases, leaving 14 bases between them. Germline CDR1 and CDR2: SNHLY and FYNNEI. The CDR3 is 14 amino acids. Using reference TRBV2 and TRBJ2-7 for the parts outside the CDR3, the full variable domain is EPEVTQTPSHQVTQMGQEVILRCVPISNHLYFYWYRQILGQKVEFLVSFYNNEISEKSEIFDDQFSVERPDGSNFTLKIRSTKLEDSAMYFCASRKQGSAYEQYFGPGTRLTVT.

The table lists this clone with a few counts. This chain uses TRBV3-1 (or the pseudogene TRBV3-2) with TRBJ1-1; the D gene is possibly TRBD1 (6 bases). The ends were cut back, 5 bases at V and 0 bases at J, with 19 bases in the middle. Germline V gene lookup returns CDR1 LGHDT and CDR2 YNNKEL (reference sequence). The CDR3 sequence is 17 residues long. The CDR3 is CASSKTKGGGMNTEAFF. CDR3 nucleotide sequence: TGTGCCAGCAGCAAAACCAAGGGGGGGGGCATGAACACTGAAGCTTTCTTT.

The V and J genes are TRBV7-8 and TRBJ1-1, with 7 bases fitting TRBD1. V was pared by 5 bases and J by 0 bases, with 3 bases of the junction left unmatched. This CDR3 spans 14 amino acids. Germline V lookup: CDR1 SGHVS, CDR2 FQNEAQ. CDR3 loop: CASSRDRMNTEAFF. CDR3 DNA sequence: TGTGCCAGCAGCCGGGACAGAATGAACACTGAAGCTTTCTTT.

This CDR3 reads CASSESVGYTEAFF. The CDR3 bases are TGTGCCAGCAGCGAGTCGGTGGGCTACACTGAAGCTTTCTTT. The chain links TRBV6-6 to TRBJ1-1; D uncertain. The CDR3 has 14 amino acids. Trimming removed 6 bases at V and 3 bases at J, with 14 bases between. Germline CDR1 MNHNY, CDR2 SVGAGI (reference sequence).